Detailed here is one T cell receptor (beta chain). Antigen unknown. The table came from immunoSEQ multiplex PCR; TCRdb's copy has only in-frame clones and leaves some out. The sample holds about 69,000 clones, roughly nine tenths seen once. Autoimmune disease history or systemic immunosuppression was exclusionary. The CDR3 consists of 16 residues. The germline gives CDR1 SGHNT, CDR2 YYREEE (reference sequence). J was trimmed by 0 bases and V by 4 bases; bases with no gene match: 6. This specimen belongs to a study of OX40 agonist ivuxolimab in advanced cancers. Whole-study findings and limits: Researchers report that CD8+ T cells had, on average, more expanded clones than CD4+.

Specimen: CD4+ or CD8+ T cells sorted from blood, collected in a trial of the OX40 agonist ivuxolimab. This receptor was obtained from an adult with an advanced solid tumor such as melanoma, head and neck, liver or kidney cancer. The J gene is TRBJ2-2, the V gene TRBV5-4, with 7 bases matching TRBD2. The CDR3 sequence: CASSPKSGANTGELFF. The CDR3 DNA reads TGTGCCAGCAGCCCGAAAAGCGGGGCGAACACCGGGGAGCTGTTTTTT. The full variable domain, its missing parts supplied by reference TRBV5-4 and TRBJ2-2, is ETGVTQSPTHLIKTRGQQVTLRCSSQSGHNTVSWYQQALGQGPQFIFQYYREEENGRGNFPPRFSGLQFPNYSSELNVNALELDDSALYLCASSPKSGANTGELFFGEGSRLTVL.